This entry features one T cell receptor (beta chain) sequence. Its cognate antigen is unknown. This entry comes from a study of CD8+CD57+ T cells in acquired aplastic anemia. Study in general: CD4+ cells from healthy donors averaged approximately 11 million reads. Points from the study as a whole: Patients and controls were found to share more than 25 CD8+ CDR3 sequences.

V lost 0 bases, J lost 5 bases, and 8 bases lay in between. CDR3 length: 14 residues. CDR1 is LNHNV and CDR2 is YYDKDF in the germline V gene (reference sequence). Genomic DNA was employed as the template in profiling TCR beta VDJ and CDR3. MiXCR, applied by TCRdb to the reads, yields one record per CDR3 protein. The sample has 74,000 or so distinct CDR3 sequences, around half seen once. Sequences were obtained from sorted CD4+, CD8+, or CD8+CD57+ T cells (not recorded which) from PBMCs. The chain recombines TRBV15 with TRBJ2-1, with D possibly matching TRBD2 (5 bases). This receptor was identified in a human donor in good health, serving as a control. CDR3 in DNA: TGTGCCACCAGCAGAGATGGAGGAAACAATGAGCAGTTCTTC. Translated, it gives CATSRDGGNNEQFF.